This is a list of T cell receptor beta chains from one sample in a study of shared T cell receptors in the human thymus. TCRdb's table, derived via immunoSEQ multiplex PCR, lists solely in-frame clones and lacks some. Among roughly 710,000 clones listed, approximately 85% were seen once. The same specimen was also included in a second study, on human thymus T cells.

The sample was thymocytes. These receptors were collected from a girl under two years old with a congenital heart defect. CDR3s include the opening cysteine and the closing phenylalanine or tryptophan. D genes are given only for firm matches. Expanded clones are given a class, and other clones once, few, many or no size at all.

clone_size j_call d_call v_call cdr3_aa cdr3_nt
. TRBJ2-7 . TRBV20-1 CSARGAYEQYF TGCAGTGCTAGGGGAGCTTACGAGCAGTACTTC
. TRBJ1-2 TRBD1 TRBV5-4 CASSNYRGKRVRGYTF TGTGCCAGCAGTAATTACAGGGGCAAAAGGGTTCGTGGCTACACCTTC
. TRBJ2-7 . TRBV5-8 CASSLRLGAYEQYF TGTGCCAGCAGCTTGCGCTTGGGCGCCTACGAGCAGTACTTC
. TRBJ2-2 TRBD2 TRBV15 CATSRDSPPSGGNTGELFF TGTGCCACCAGCAGAGATTCTCCTCCTAGCGGGGGGAACACCGGGGAGCTGTTTTTT
few TRBJ1-1 TRBD1 TRBV5-6 CASSLARGPDTEAFF TGTGCCAGCAGCTTGGCCAGGGGGCCGGACACTGAAGCTTTCTTT
. TRBJ2-4 TRBD2 TRBV4-3 CASSQGLAGVASTPKNIQYF TGCGCCAGCAGCCAAGGGCTAGCGGGGGTTGCCAGCACGCCAAAAAACATTCAGTACTTC
. TRBJ2-7 . TRBV6-1 CASSRDLPYEQYF TGTGCCAGCAGCCGTGACTTACCCTACGAGCAGTACTTC
. TRBJ1-2 . TRBV6-5 CASSSPGDYGYTF TGTGCCAGCAGTTCACCCGGGGACTATGGCTACACCTTC
few TRBJ2-7 . TRBV6-1 CASSEGPKGGLHSYEQYF TGTGCCAGCAGTGAAGGACCAAAGGGGGGGCTGCACTCCTACGAGCAGTACTTC
. TRBJ2-7 . TRBV27 CASRFGSSYEQYF TGTGCCAGCCGGTTTGGGAGCTCCTACGAGCAGTACTTC
. TRBJ1-1 . TRBV6-5 CASSCPTNTEAFF TGTGCCAGCAGTTGCCCGACAAACACTGAAGCTTTCTTT
. TRBJ2-6 TRBD2 TRBV4-1 CASSQDELAGGPGANVLTF TGCGCCAGCAGCCAAGATGAGCTAGCGGGGGGGCCTGGGGCCAACGTCCTGACTTTC